The rows below give T cell receptor beta chains drawn from one sample of a study of T cell repertoires in cytomegalovirus infection. From the reads, TCRdb called clonotypes with MiXCR, one entry per CDR3 protein. The sample includes about a million distinct CDR3 sequences, roughly 30% of them seen just once. These TCRs' antigens remain unknown. The sample in question was cultured CD8+ T cells from PBMCs, obtained from culture after CMV antigen stimulation. All receptors derive from a human donor in good health (CMV status not recorded). Some clones in this sample may be carry-over from other donors' samples. Each CDR3 is given without its conserved first and last residue. D genes are given only for firm matches.

>TRBV6-5|NA|TRBJ2-2
ASSGKWGELF
>TRBV4-3|NA|TRBJ1-1
ASSQDITVGGNFAEAF
>TRBV4-1|NA|TRBJ1-2
ASSQDGQGSGYT
>TRBV13|NA|TRBJ2-2
ASSLGSGAVTGELF
>TRBV6-1|TRBD1|TRBJ2-1
ASSEGQGFVYNEQF
>TRBV6-9|TRBD1|TRBJ2-3
AGRYEFRTGTDSQY
>TRBV5-4|TRBD2|TRBJ2-1
ASSLAPLLAGAYNEQF
>TRBV20-1|NA|TRBJ2-2
SAKDGELF
>TRBV5-1|NA|TRBJ2-1
ASSPRPVPSYNEQF
>TRBV6-5|NA|TRBJ2-1
ASSLPSSSSYNEQF
>TRBV27|NA|TRBJ1-2
AAFGVNGYT
>TRBV6-8|TRBD1|TRBJ1-6
ASSLGTGRNSPLH
>TRBV2|NA|TRBJ2-5
ASSEEEAEETQY
>TRBV7-9|NA|TRBJ1-2
ASRSGGGKVGYT
>TRBV6-5|NA|TRBJ1-2
ASSPGSIVGYT
>TRBV19|NA|TRBJ1-6
ASSTLQGDSPLH
>TRBV6-2/TRBV6-3|NA|TRBJ2-1
ASSTGRYNEQF
>TRBV25-1|NA|TRBJ1-4
ASSDPRAATNEKLF
>TRBV19|TRBD1|TRBJ2-3
ASIASRPSQGERDTQY
>TRBV7-6|NA|TRBJ1-4
ASSPYRDGGEELF
>TRBV12-3/TRBV12-4|TRBD1|TRBJ2-1
ASSLAFDRGGEQF
>TRBV7-3|NA|TRBJ1-6
ASSLSMDNSPLH
>TRBV6-5|TRBD1|TRBJ1-2
ASSYSLRDRGPSYGYT
>TRBV7-8|NA|TRBJ1-5
ASSPWAGAILGNQPQH
>TRBV6-2/TRBV6-3|NA|TRBJ2-1
ASSYSSVAEQF
>TRBV4-1|TRBD2|TRBJ2-2
ASSQHGGGTGELF
>TRBV6-1|NA|TRBJ1-2
ASTSGVGYT